This TCR beta chain was observed in a study of blood T cell repertoires in COVID-19 (TCRdb year 2020). With regard to the full study: Samples covering the acute and convalescent phases of COVID-19 were provided by collaborators in the United States, Italy and Spain. The material from the prospective study consisted of cDNA or gDNA derived from T cells, B-cell-depleted T cells, or PBMCs. Deeply sampled blood TCRbeta repertoires from subjects exposed to, actively infected with, or recovered from COVID-19 were included in the dataset. The repertoires were released in a freely available public database intended as a resource for research on the immune response to SARS-CoV-2. The samples were drawn from the first 160 participants of the ongoing ImmuneRACE study and from roughly 1,300 subjects provided by 6 global collaborators. The sample metadata nearly always contained a de-identified subject ID, COVID-19 status, age in years and sex. Where available, HLA class I and class II types were obtained from metadata supplied by the sample provider rather than from assay-based typing.

Findings and caveats that apply to the study as a whole: Clinical and demographic metadata were provided uncurated, with the amount varying by source and participant.

TCRbeta CDR3 regions were amplified from genomic DNA by means of the immunoSEQ Assay, a bias-controlled multiplex PCR. Per the source publication's procedure: The number of nucleated cells in each sample was estimated from the amplification of reference gene primers within the assay. Sequence reads were collapsed and filtered to measure the absolute abundance of every unique TCRbeta CDR3 rearrangement. For each sample, productive Simpson clonality was calculated by taking the square root of Simpson's diversity index across productive rearrangements. TCRdb carries this immuneACCESS record with in-frame sequences only. Its versions omit some clonotypes, under half of them owing to an unresolved V gene in the studies checked, with the rest unexplained. V and J calls and clone size follow that table, whereas D and trimming were derived from the DNA. The sample table holds some 58,000 clones, of which 75% to 90% were seen once. The top ten clonotypes cover about 3% of the sample.

The collaborating institutions used their own protocols to collect whole blood in K2EDTA tubes. For TCRbeta analysis, collaborators shipped samples in one of three forms: frozen whole blood, isolated PBMCs, or DNA extracted from either of those sample types. About this clone: Its antigen remains undetermined. No base quality values were provided; no much bigger clone lies one nucleotide off.

The sample comprised peripheral blood. This sequence originates from a human donor in a cohort sampled during active COVID-19.

The encoded CDR3 is CASSLQSGQTNSPLHF. The DNA sequence is given as TGTGCCAGCAGCCTCCAATCGGGACAAACTAATTCACCCCTCCACTTT. The rearrangement joined TRBV9 to TRBJ1-6; the D segment could be TRBD1, given 6 matching bases. The cysteine opens and the phenylalanine closes a CDR3 of 16 amino acids. The retained sequence is limited to the CDR3, 48 bases, with the frame set at the first base. A distance of 17 bases separates the germline ends of V and J, which lose 4 bases and 6 bases respectively. Per the germline V gene, SGDLS is the CDR1 and YYNGEE is the CDR2.